The clone carrying this T cell receptor beta chain turned up a few times. The data stem from a study of blood T cells in healthy people across ages. The CDR3 consists of 17 residues. Per the germline V gene, CDR1 is PRHDT and CDR2 is FYEKMQ (reference sequence). V lost 0 bases to trimming and J lost 0 bases, with 15 bases between them. Through a sample-barcoded 5' primer and a J-beta primer mix, a second PCR was run for roughly 6 to 12 cycles. TCRdb redid the calling of the 5' RACE reads with MiXCR, one entry per CDR3 protein. The sample has fewer than 900,000 distinct CDR3 sequences, approximately 39% seen once.

The chain links TRBV13 to TRBJ2-7; D is undetermined. The sequence derives from a woman aged 55-75 years in good health. The sequenced sample was blood. This chain's CDR3 is CASSLGDRRKSSYEQYF. The DNA for the CDR3 is TGTGCCAGCAGCTTAGGGGATCGGCGAAAGAGCTCCTACGAGCAGTACTTC.